The 5 T cell receptor beta chains listed next were all sequenced from one sample in a study of T cell responses to AZD1222 COVID-19 vaccine. Clones were sequenced by immunoSEQ multiplex PCR, and TCRdb holds only the in-frame ones, with some missing. The data hold approximately 170,000 clones, with around 89% observed a single time. This material consisted of peripheral blood, taken on day 0 of AZD1222 vaccination. The receptors derive from an adult in good health.

The chain combines TRBV18 with TRBJ1-1; 9 bases align to TRBD1. Trimming at V came to 2 bases and at J to 6 bases, leaving 4 bases not matched to a gene. Germline loops: CDR1 KGHSH, CDR2 LQKENI. The CDR3 covers 14 residues. The CDR3 here is CASSPWDRAPEAFF. The CDR3 nucleotides are TGTGCCAGCTCACCATGGGACAGGGCTCCTGAAGCTTTCTTT. Variable domain in full (rest from reference TRBV18 and TRBJ1-1): NAGVMQNPRHLVRRRGQEARLRCSPMKGHSHVYWYRQLPEEGLKFMVYLQKENIIDESGMPKERFSAEFPKEGPSILRIQQVVRGDSAAYFCASSPWDRAPEAFFGQGTRLTVV.

The CDR3 DNA sequence: TGTGCCAGCACCTCTGGGGGGTTGGGCACAGATACGCAGTATTTT. Translating it yields CASTSGGLGTDTQYF. The chain carries TRBV9 and TRBJ2-3; possible D gene TRBD2, 6 bases. The length of the CDR3 is 15 residues. Germline CDR1 reads SGDLS; CDR2 reads YYNGEE. Trimming cost V 6 bases and J 1 base, with 15 bases left between them.

This clone came up a few times. The rearrangement joins TRBV6-2 or TRBV6-3 to TRBJ1-1; D may be TRBD1 (5 bases). The germline V gene encodes CDR1 MNHEY and CDR2 SVGEGT. V was shortened by 5 bases and J by 4 bases, with 14 bases between the two germline ends. This CDR3 is built from 14 residues. The CDR3: CASSLQGGSTEAFF. CDR3 sequence (DNA): TGTGCCAGCAGTCTGCAGGGAGGTAGCACTGAAGCTTTCTTT.

The chain has TRBV7-9 and TRBJ2-7, with 9 bases fitting TRBD1. Germline CDR1 reads SEHNR; CDR2 reads FQNEAQ (reference sequence). The CDR3 loop spans 14 amino acids. With V trimmed by 4 bases and J by 5 bases, 6 bases remained unmatched. The CDR3 DNA follows: TGTGCCAGCAGCTCACCGGGACAGGGAAACGAGCAGTACTTC. Amino acid sequence: CASSSPGQGNEQYF.

The chain employs TRBV3-1 (or the pseudogene TRBV3-2) and TRBJ2-2; D not resolved. The germline V gene has CDR1 LGHDT and CDR2 YNNKEL (reference sequence). The germline V and J ends were trimmed by 5 bases and 8 bases, with 9 bases remaining between them. The CDR3 consists of 12 residues. The CDR3 nucleotides are TGTGCCAGCAGCAAGTTACAGGGGGAGCTGTTTTTT. Translation gives CASSKLQGELFF.